These 7 T cell receptor beta chains were sequenced from one sample in a study of control samples from healthy donors and cancer patients. Profiled with immunoSEQ multiplex PCR; TCRdb holds only in-frame clones, not every one. The profile shows some 130,000 clones, approximately 92% of them singletons. Input material: blood. The source is a man aged 35-49 years in good health.

This chain joins TRBV2 and TRBJ2-7, with TRBD2 identical over 7 bases. The assigned J gene may be wrong: the sequence end matches TRBJ2-1 better. The CDR3 loop spans 14 amino acids. Per germline, CDR1 SNHLY and CDR2 FYNNEI. CDR3 coding DNA: TGTGCCAGCGGGGGGGACTGGTTATACAATGAGCAGTTCTTC. This encodes CASGGDWLYNEQFF.

The rearrangement uses TRBV3-1 (or the pseudogene TRBV3-2) and TRBJ2-6; tentative D call: TRBD2 (5 bases). The CDR3 extends over 17 amino acids. V was pared by 2 bases and J by 2 bases, with 13 bases between. The germline V gene has CDR1 LGHDT and CDR2 YNNKEL (reference sequence). CDR3 nucleotide sequence: TGTGCCAGCAGCCAACAGAGGGCCGGGGCTGGGGCCAACGTCCTGACTTTC. It is translated as CASSQQRAGAGANVLTF.

The V and J genes are TRBV7-9 and TRBJ1-2; 8 bases line up with TRBD1. The germline V gene has CDR1 SEHNR and CDR2 FQNEAQ (reference sequence). The CDR3 extends over 14 amino acids. J gave up 4 bases and V 3 bases, and 4 bases lay outside the gene matches. Here the CDR3 DNA reads TGTGCCAGCAGCTTCTCCGGACAGGGCTATGGCTACACCTTC. Its translation is CASSFSGQGYGYTF.

V gene TRBV6-5 combines with J gene TRBJ1-5; D remains ambiguous. CDR1 MNHEY and CDR2 SVGAGI come from the germline V gene. The V and J ends lost 5 bases and 4 bases respectively, with 12 bases between them. The length of the CDR3 is 14 residues. The CDR3 DNA reads as TGTGCCAGCAGTCACAGCCCCGTAAATCAGCCCCAGCATTTT. Its translation is CASSHSPVNQPQHF.

The rearrangement uses TRBV19 and TRBJ1-5; D is possibly TRBD1 (5 bases). This CDR3 contains 16 residues. V was trimmed by 1 base and J by 0 bases, leaving 10 bases between them. Germline CDR1 is LNHDA and CDR2 is SQIVND (reference sequence). The CDR3 region is CASSIGDLYSNQPQHF. CDR3 DNA sequence: TGTGCCAGTAGTATAGGGGACCTTTATAGCAATCAGCCCCAGCATTTT.

In regard to this clone: Compared with germline, one end of the junction differs, possibly owing to a read error. This sequence joins TRBV4-1 and TRBJ2-5, with D perhaps TRBD1 or TRBD2 (5 bases each). CDR1 is MGHRA and CDR2 is YSYEKL in the germline V gene. The CDR3 totals 15 residues. CDR3 nucleotides: TGCGCCACCAGCCGCCCCTGGGGGTCCCAAGAGACCCAGTACTTC. As protein: CATSRPWGSQETQYF.

The chain combines TRBV6-5 with TRBJ1-2; unclear D gene. Germline V gives CDR1 MNHEY, CDR2 SVGAGI. The CDR3 totals 11 residues. V was trimmed by 6 bases and J by 8 bases, leaving 10 bases between them. Here the CDR3 DNA reads TGTGCCAGCAGGATGGGTGACGGCTACACCTTC. This encodes CASRMGDGYTF.